The next 17 T cell receptor beta chains were all read from a single sample in a study of blood T cell repertoires in COVID-19. Sequencing was performed with immunoSEQ multiplex PCR; in TCRdb, only in-frame clones are kept and a portion is missing. The table lists under 150,000 clones, about 83% of them singletons. Sequencing used peripheral blood. The receptors stem from a human donor in a cohort sampled during active COVID-19.

This clone is a singleton in its sample. This chain joins TRBV5-8 and TRBJ1-5, with a tentative D call TRBD1 (5 bases). The length of the CDR3 is 14 residues. Germline assignment: CDR1 SGHTS and CDR2 YDEGEE. Trimming took off 0 bases at V and 2 bases at J, with 6 bases between the two ends. Here the CDR3 reads CASSLEGRNQPQHF. Written as DNA, the CDR3 is TGTGCCAGCAGCTTGGAGGGGCGCAATCAGCCCCAGCATTTT.

This CDR3 reads CASSLIGSTEAFF. CDR3 in DNA: TGTGCCAGCAGCTTAATAGGGAGCACTGAAGCTTTCTTT. The J gene is TRBJ1-1, the V gene TRBV7-8; unclear D gene. Germline V CDR1 and CDR2: SGHVS, FQNEAQ. The ends were cut back, 2 bases at V and 4 bases at J, with 8 bases in the middle. The length of the CDR3 is 13 residues.

The CDR3 sequence: CAWSVRGASNQPQHF. In nucleotides, the CDR3 is TGTGCCTGGAGTGTACGTGGGGCAAGCAATCAGCCCCAGCATTTT. The chain joins TRBV30 to TRBJ1-5; perhaps TRBD1 as D (5 bases). The CDR3 length is 15 residues. The ends were cut back, 0 bases at V and 1 base at J, with 10 bases in the middle. Per the germline V gene, CDR1 is GTSNPN and CDR2 is SVGIG (reference sequence).

This clone was seen a few times. The chain combines TRBV7-6 with TRBJ2-7; TRBD1 aligns across 9 bases. This CDR3 is built from 16 residues. Trimming cost V 1 base and J 6 bases; bases outside gene matches: 10. The germline gives CDR1 SGHVS, CDR2 FNYEAQ. The CDR3 DNA follows: TGTGCCAGCAGCTTAGTTGACGGGACAGGGAATTCCGAGCAGTACTTC. Its translation is CASSLVDGTGNSEQYF.

The rearrangement uses TRBV28 and TRBJ1-5; D remains ambiguous. The germline V gene encodes CDR1 MDHEN and CDR2 SYDVKM. This CDR3 has 13 residues. The V end lost 7 bases, the J end lost 2 bases, and 9 bases lay between the germline ends. Here the CDR3 reads CASTLVGNQPQHF. CDR3 DNA sequence: TGTGCCAGCACCCTAGTGGGCAATCAGCCCCAGCATTTT.

CDR3 DNA sequence: TGCGCCAGCAGCTTGAGGGACAGAAACTATAATTCACCCCTCCACTTT. Amino acid sequence: CASSLRDRNYNSPLHF. The chain recombines TRBV5-1 with TRBJ1-6, with TRBD1 matching 7 bases. Per germline, CDR1 SGHRS and CDR2 YFSETQ. This CDR3 is 16 amino acids long. The V gene end was trimmed by 1 base and the J gene end by 3 bases; junction bases not matched to a gene: 4.

This clone has more than one count but fewer than ten. The V call is TRBV5-5, the J call TRBJ1-1; no firm D call. This CDR3 spans 15 amino acids. V lost 0 bases and J lost 1, with 10 bases in between. Germline CDR1 and CDR2: SGHKS and YYEKEE (reference sequence). For the CDR3, the DNA is TGTGCCAGCAGCTTGGAAGAGTCGGGGAACACTGAAGCTTTCTTT. Its translation: CASSLEESGNTEAFF.

This clone was seen many times. The rearrangement links TRBV7-6 to TRBJ2-2, with 9 bases identical to TRBD1. The length of the CDR3 is 15 residues. V was clipped by 0 bases and J by 6 bases; unmatched bases: 2. Germline loops: CDR1 SGHVS, CDR2 FNYEAQ. The CDR3, as DNA: TGTGCCAGCAGCTTAGCAAGGACAGGGGCCGGGGAGCTGTTTTTT. It codes for CASSLARTGAGELFF.

This rearrangement joins TRBV6-5 to TRBJ2-7; the match to TRBD1 covers 7 bases. Germline-derived CDR1 and CDR2 are MNHEY and SVGAGI. The CDR3 spans 14 residues. V lost 5 bases to trimming and J lost 3 bases; unmatched junction nucleotides: 7. The CDR3 region is CASSPDRAGYEQYF. In DNA form, the CDR3 reads TGTGCCAGCAGTCCTGACAGGGCGGGCTACGAGCAGTACTTC.

J is TRBJ1-1 and V is TRBV4-1; tentative D call: TRBD1 (5 bases). Trimming removed 1 base at V and 5 bases at J, with 14 bases between. This CDR3 has 15 residues. Germline assignment: CDR1 MGHRA and CDR2 YSYEKL. CDR3 residues: CASSQVPRDGTEAFF. The CDR3 DNA reads TGCGCCAGCAGCCAAGTCCCCAGGGATGGGACTGAAGCTTTCTTT.

The chain is built from TRBV3-1 (or the pseudogene TRBV3-2) and TRBJ1-1; 8 nucleotides align to TRBD1. The CDR3 is 15 residues long. Germline V CDR1 and CDR2: LGHDT, YNNKEL (reference sequence). Trimming removed 5 bases from V and 6 bases from J; junction bases left unmatched: 11. This CDR3 is CASSVLLDRVAEAFF. The CDR3 bases are TGTGCCAGCAGCGTATTATTGGACAGGGTTGCTGAAGCTTTCTTT.

The gene calls are TRBV10-1 and TRBJ1-1; D not resolved. The CDR3 totals 10 residues. CDR1 is WNHNN and CDR2 is SYGVQD in the germline V gene (reference sequence). Trimming removed 6 bases at V and 11 bases at J, with 10 bases between. CDR3 in amino acids: CASSRGMAFF. For the CDR3, the DNA is TGCGCCAGCAGCCGGGGTATGGCTTTCTTT.

This clone was detected once. The chain links TRBV4-2 to TRBJ2-2, with no clear D. CDR1 and CDR2 (germline): LGHNA, YNFKEQ. The length of the CDR3 is 13 residues. The ends were cut back, 1 base at V and 4 bases at J, with 4 bases in the middle. The CDR3 sequence is CASSQVVTGELFF. As DNA, the CDR3 is TGTGCCAGCAGCCAAGTCGTCACCGGGGAGCTGTTTTTT.

This rearrangement joins TRBV12-3 or TRBV12-4 to TRBJ1-2; 9 nucleotides agree with TRBD1. This CDR3 spans 13 amino acids. Germline trimming cut 6 bases from V and 8 bases from J; bases unmatched to any gene: 7. The CDR3 DNA is TGTGCCAGCAGCCCGGGACAGGGCCGGGGCTACACCTTC. Translation: CASSPGQGRGYTF.

J is TRBJ2-5 and V is TRBV30; 14 positions agree with TRBD2. The V and J ends lost 2 bases and 3 bases, in that order; junction bases with no gene match: 5. CDR3 size: 16 residues. In germline, CDR1 is GTSNPN, CDR2 SVGIG (reference sequence). CDR3 residues: CAWSPETSGGEETQYF. DNA for the CDR3: TGTGCCTGGAGTCCTGAGACTAGCGGGGGGGAAGAGACCCAGTACTTC. Full variable domain (outside the CDR3, taken from reference TRBV30 and TRBJ2-5): SQTIHQWPATLVQPVGSPLSLECTVEGTSNPNLYWYRQAAGRGLQLLFYSVGIGQISSEVPQNLSASRPQDRQFILSSKKLLLSDSGFYLCAWSPETSGGEETQYFGPGTRLLVL.

The gene calls are TRBV7-2 and TRBJ1-2, with 12 bases fitting TRBD1. The CDR3 length is 16 residues. Germline V gives CDR1 SGHTA, CDR2 FQGNSA. Unmatched junction bases numbered 11, after V lost 5 bases and J lost 7 bases. CDR3 in amino acids: CASSPSGGTGGPGYTF. The DNA of the CDR3 is TGTGCCAGCAGCCCATCGGGGGGGACAGGGGGCCCTGGCTACACCTTC.

The CDR3 is CASSQQGPNQPQHF. In DNA, the CDR3 is TGTGCCAGCAGTCAACAGGGCCCCAATCAGCCCCAGCATTTT. The rearrangement joins TRBV6-5 to TRBJ1-5, with D possibly being TRBD1 (6 bases). CDR1 and CDR2 (germline): MNHEY, SVGAGI. Between the trimmed V and J ends, which lost 5 bases and 3 bases, there was a span of 11 bases. The CDR3 is 14 residues long.